This is a list of T cell receptor beta chains from one sample in a study of a mutant IDH1 vaccine in newly diagnosed glioma. Their antigen targets remain unknown. Profiling relied on immunoSEQ multiplex PCR, and the TCRdb table lists in-frame clones only, not all of them. Among about 40,000 clones listed, about four fifths were seen once. The sequencing here drew on PBMCs, taken from a glioma patient whose treatment included an IDH1 peptide vaccine. Receptors were obtained from a man aged 40-55 years with glioma. Each CDR3 is given with its conserved first and last residue. A D gene is named only where the DNA matches it firmly. Not every row has a clone size; where given, it reads once, few, many or a size class.

J: TRBJ2-7
size: -
V: TRBV18
D: TRBD1
CDR3: CASSPQRQGNEQYF
DNA: TGTGCCAGCTCACCACAGAGACAGGGTAACGAGCAGTACTTC

J: TRBJ2-7
size: -
V: TRBV5-1
D: TRBD1
CDR3: CASSFEGSDRGIEQYF
DNA: TGCGCCAGCAGCTTCGAGGGGTCGGACAGGGGTATTGAGCAGTACTTC

J: TRBJ1-3
size: -
V: TRBV19
D: -
CDR3: CASSAFGGVAGNTIYF
DNA: TGTGCCAGTAGTGCCTTCGGCGGGGTGGCTGGAAACACCATATATTTT

J: TRBJ1-1
size: -
V: TRBV27
D: -
CDR3: CASSSPSLANTEAFF
DNA: TGTGCCAGCAGTTCCCCATCTTTGGCGAACACTGAAGCTTTCTTT

J: TRBJ2-1
size: -
V: TRBV7-3
D: -
CDR3: CASSDRGAHYNEQFF
DNA: TGTGCCAGCAGCGACCGTGGTGCGCATTACAATGAGCAGTTCTTC

J: TRBJ1-1
size: -
V: TRBV18
D: -
CDR3: CASSPNRNTEAFF
DNA: TGTGCCAGCTCACCAAACAGGAACACTGAAGCTTTCTTT

J: TRBJ1-2
size: few
V: TRBV27
D: TRBD1
CDR3: CASSSQTGWTGGYTF
DNA: TGTGCCAGCAGTTCCCAGACAGGGTGGACTGGTGGCTACACCTTC

J: TRBJ1-1
size: -
V: TRBV2
D: -
CDR3: CASFRDIYTEAFF
DNA: TGTGCCAGCTTCCGGGACATTTACACTGAAGCTTTCTTT

J: TRBJ1-2
size: -
V: TRBV14
D: TRBD1
CDR3: CASSQLGRGDGYTF
DNA: TGTGCCAGCAGCCAGCTAGGCAGGGGGGATGGCTACACCTTC

J: TRBJ2-7
size: -
V: TRBV7-8
D: -
CDR3: CASSFLQKQYF
DNA: TGTGCCAGCAGCTTCCTACAGAAGCAGTACTTC

J: TRBJ1-2
size: -
V: TRBV20-1
D: -
CDR3: CSARDGYTF
DNA: TGCAGTGCTAGAGATGGCTACACCTTC

J: TRBJ2-7
size: -
V: TRBV9
D: -
CDR3: CASSVEAPSSYEQYF
DNA: TGTGCCAGCAGCGTAGAGGCTCCAAGCTCCTACGAGCAGTACTTC

J: TRBJ1-2
size: -
V: TRBV6-5
D: -
CDR3: CASRTAGIHNYGYTF
DNA: TGTGCCAGCAGGACGGCGGGGATCCACAACTATGGCTACACCTTC

J: TRBJ1-5
size: -
V: TRBV4-1
D: -
CDR3: CASTPNPLPAQPQHF
DNA: TGCGCCAGCACCCCGAACCCCCTCCCAGCTCAGCCCCAGCATTTT

J: TRBJ2-1
size: -
V: TRBV27
D: -
CDR3: CASSFEKRLSSYNEQFF
DNA: TGTGCCAGCAGTTTTGAGAAGCGGTTAAGCTCCTACAATGAGCAGTTCTTC

J: TRBJ1-5
size: -
V: TRBV18
D: -
CDR3: CASSPQGLNQPQHF
DNA: TGTGCCAGCTCACCACAGGGGCTCAATCAGCCCCAGCATTTT

J: TRBJ2-3
size: -
V: TRBV7-3
D: -
CDR3: CASSLTWPAAQYF
DNA: TGTGCCAGCAGCTTAACGTGGCCGGCGGCGCAGTATTTT

J: TRBJ2-3
size: -
V: TRBV2
D: TRBD1
CDR3: CASSSGQGTDTQYF
DNA: TGTGCCAGCAGTAGTGGACAGGGGACAGATACGCAGTATTTT

J: TRBJ2-7
size: -
V: TRBV7-8
D: -
CDR3: CASSLTDSYEQYF
DNA: TGTGCCAGCAGCTTAACAGATTCCTACGAGCAGTACTTC

J: TRBJ1-1
size: few
V: TRBV11-2
D: TRBD1
CDR3: CASRPGQGGNTEAFF
DNA: TGTGCCAGCAGGCCCGGACAGGGTGGGAACACTGAAGCTTTCTTT

J: TRBJ2-7
size: -
V: TRBV2
D: -
CDR3: CASSEASLLGGAFEQYF
DNA: TGTGCCAGCAGTGAAGCGTCATTGCTTGGGGGAGCCTTCGAGCAGTACTTC

J: TRBJ2-1
size: -
V: TRBV6-6
D: TRBD2
CDR3: CASSYGTSVYNEQFF
DNA: TGTGCCAGCAGTTACGGGACTAGCGTTTACAATGAGCAGTTCTTC

J: TRBJ1-1
size: -
V: TRBV4-1
D: -
CDR3: CASSAPLTGNTEAFF
DNA: TGCGCCAGCAGCGCACCCCTGACAGGGAACACTGAAGCTTTCTTT

J: TRBJ2-2
size: once
V: TRBV30
D: TRBD2
CDR3: CAWSSSLTSGRANTGELFF
DNA: TGTGCCTGGAGTTCGAGCCTCACTAGCGGGAGGGCGAACACCGGGGAGCTGTTTTTT

J: TRBJ1-2
size: -
V: TRBV10-3
D: -
CDR3: CAISESNRASYGYTF
DNA: TGTGCCATCAGTGAGTCGAACAGGGCCTCCTATGGCTACACCTTC

J: TRBJ2-7
size: once
V: TRBV2
D: TRBD1
CDR3: CASSGDRVPYF
DNA: TGTGCCAGCAGTGGCGACAGGGTTCCGTACTTC

J: TRBJ1-2
size: few
V: TRBV6-1
D: -
CDR3: CASSVVTLYTF
DNA: TGTGCCAGCAGTGTCGTGACCTTATACACCTTC

J: TRBJ2-5
size: -
V: TRBV19
D: -
CDR3: CASSIVPQIPEETQYF
DNA: TGTGCCAGTAGTATAGTCCCCCAAATTCCCGAAGAGACCCAGTACTTC

J: TRBJ2-7
size: -
V: TRBV10-2
D: -
CDR3: CASSESGWGATYEQYF
DNA: TGCGCCAGCAGTGAGTCCGGTTGGGGGGCTACCTACGAGCAGTACTTC

J: TRBJ2-1
size: once
V: TRBV5-1
D: -
CDR3: CASSLGVGRSHNEQFF
DNA: TGCGCCAGCAGCTTGGGTGTAGGTCGTTCCCACAATGAGCAGTTCTTC

J: TRBJ1-2
size: few
V: TRBV18
D: -
CDR3: CASSQRDNYGYTF
DNA: TGTGCCAGCTCCCAAAGGGATAACTATGGCTACACCTTC

J: TRBJ2-4
size: -
V: TRBV4-2
D: TRBD2
CDR3: CASSQDATAGTKNIQYF
DNA: TGTGCCAGCAGCCAGGATGCGACAGCGGGAACCAAAAACATTCAGTACTTC

J: TRBJ1-1
size: -
V: TRBV7-9
D: TRBD1
CDR3: CASRPQGAGEAFF
DNA: TGTGCCAGCAGACCTCAGGGGGCGGGTGAAGCTTTCTTT

J: TRBJ2-5
size: few
V: TRBV19
D: TRBD2
CDR3: CASSIEVRLAGVETQYF
DNA: TGTGCCAGTAGTATAGAGGTGAGGCTAGCGGGAGTGGAGACCCAGTACTTC

J: TRBJ2-7
size: -
V: TRBV5-5
D: -
CDR3: CASSSFVGPKGYEQYF
DNA: TGTGCCAGCAGCAGTTTTGTGGGCCCTAAAGGCTACGAGCAGTACTTC

J: TRBJ1-3
size: -
V: TRBV6-5
D: TRBD1
CDR3: CATATGGSGNTIYF
DNA: TGTGCCACGGCGACAGGGGGTTCTGGAAACACCATATATTTT

J: TRBJ2-2
size: -
V: TRBV7-2
D: -
CDR3: CASSLERPGTGELFF
DNA: TGTGCCAGCAGCTTAGAACGACCAGGCACCGGGGAGCTGTTTTTT